The rows below give T cell receptor beta chains drawn from one sample of a study of neurological immune-mediated disorders. MiXCR, applied by TCRdb to the 5' RACE reads, yields one record per CDR3 protein. The repertoire consists of about 38,000 distinct CDR3 sequences, with more than 4.5% occurring once and the leading ten covering roughly 10%. The sequencing input was CD4+ T cells from blood. Receptors were obtained from a man between 18 and 35 years old in good health. Each CDR3 is given with its conserved first and last residue. The order of the fields is clone size, J gene, D gene, V gene, CDR3 DNA, CDR3 protein. The D gene is left open where the match is weak. Size values are once, few and many counts, or a class for expanded clones, and some rows have none.

clone_size: many; j_call: TRBJ1-5; d_call: -; v_call: TRBV12-3/TRBV12-4; cdr3_nt: TGTGCCAGCAGTTTTCTCAGGGTCGAGCAGCCCCAGCATTTT; cdr3_aa: CASSFLRVEQPQHF
clone_size: many; j_call: TRBJ1-4; d_call: TRBD1; v_call: TRBV5-1; cdr3_nt: TGCGCCAGCAGCATGGGACAGGGCGAAGAAAAACTGTTTTTT; cdr3_aa: CASSMGQGEEKLFF
clone_size: many; j_call: TRBJ1-5; d_call: TRBD1; v_call: TRBV27; cdr3_nt: TGTGCCAGCAGTTTGAGACAGGGGGATCAGCCCCAGCATTTT; cdr3_aa: CASSLRQGDQPQHF
clone_size: -; j_call: TRBJ1-2; d_call: -; v_call: TRBV10-3; cdr3_nt: TGTGCCATCAGTGAGTCGGCGGGCTTAAACTATGGCTACACCTTC; cdr3_aa: CAISESAGLNYGYTF
clone_size: many; j_call: TRBJ2-3; d_call: TRBD1; v_call: TRBV18; cdr3_nt: TGTGCCAGCTCACCGGGGACAGGGAGGAACACAGATACGCAGTATTTT; cdr3_aa: CASSPGTGRNTDTQYF
clone_size: many; j_call: TRBJ2-7; d_call: -; v_call: TRBV11-2; cdr3_nt: TGTGCCAGCAGCCTAATGGTCGGGGAGAGTTACGAGCAGTACTTC; cdr3_aa: CASSLMVGESYEQYF
clone_size: many; j_call: TRBJ2-4; d_call: -; v_call: TRBV7-2; cdr3_nt: TGTGCCAGCAGCCGGGACTTAAACATTCAGTACTTC; cdr3_aa: CASSRDLNIQYF
clone_size: many; j_call: TRBJ1-2; d_call: -; v_call: TRBV12-3/TRBV12-4; cdr3_nt: TGTGCCAGCAGTTTACAGGCGATCGACTATGGCTACACCTTC; cdr3_aa: CASSLQAIDYGYTF
clone_size: many; j_call: TRBJ2-5; d_call: -; v_call: TRBV20-1; cdr3_nt: TGCAGTGCTAGAGATTGGGCGGAGACCCAAGAGACCCAGTACTTC; cdr3_aa: CSARDWAETQETQYF
clone_size: many; j_call: TRBJ1-4; d_call: -; v_call: TRBV20-1; cdr3_nt: TGCAGTGCTGGAGACACAGTCAGAGGGAATGAAAAACTGTTTTTT; cdr3_aa: CSAGDTVRGNEKLFF
clone_size: many; j_call: TRBJ2-3; d_call: -; v_call: TRBV5-1; cdr3_nt: TGCGCCAGCAGCTTGGTTGGCAGGGTCACAGATACGCAGTATTTT; cdr3_aa: CASSLVGRVTDTQYF
clone_size: many; j_call: TRBJ2-7; d_call: -; v_call: TRBV5-1; cdr3_nt: TGCGCCAGCAGCCTCAGGGGTGGGAAAACCTACGAGCAGTACTTC; cdr3_aa: CASSLRGGKTYEQYF
clone_size: many; j_call: TRBJ2-2; d_call: -; v_call: TRBV5-1; cdr3_nt: TGCGCCAGCAGCTTGACAGGGCCCCCGAACACCGGGGAGCTGTTTTTT; cdr3_aa: CASSLTGPPNTGELFF
clone_size: many; j_call: TRBJ2-5; d_call: TRBD1; v_call: TRBV5-1; cdr3_nt: TGCGCCAGCGGGGAAACCGGGACAGTCGGGGAGACCCAGTACTTC; cdr3_aa: CASGETGTVGETQYF
clone_size: many; j_call: TRBJ2-4; d_call: -; v_call: TRBV3-1; cdr3_nt: TGTGCCAGCAGCCAAGACTGGCAGGGGGGGAACATTCAGTACTTC; cdr3_aa: CASSQDWQGGNIQYF
clone_size: many; j_call: TRBJ2-7; d_call: -; v_call: TRBV27; cdr3_nt: TGTGCCAGCAGTTTAAAAGGGGCCCCTCGAACCTACGAGCAGTACTTC; cdr3_aa: CASSLKGAPRTYEQYF
clone_size: many; j_call: TRBJ1-1; d_call: -; v_call: TRBV20-1; cdr3_nt: TGCAGTGCTAGAGAGGTAGGGGGGGCAGGGACTGAAGCTTTCTTT; cdr3_aa: CSAREVGGAGTEAFF
clone_size: many; j_call: TRBJ2-7; d_call: -; v_call: TRBV9; cdr3_nt: TGTGCCAGCAGCGAGGGGGGTTTATCAGGGTGGAGCGAGCAGTACTTC; cdr3_aa: CASSEGGLSGWSEQYF
clone_size: many; j_call: TRBJ1-1; d_call: -; v_call: TRBV5-1; cdr3_nt: TGCGCCAGCAGCGCGACAGTGAACACTGAAGCTTTCTTT; cdr3_aa: CASSATVNTEAFF
clone_size: many; j_call: TRBJ1-1; d_call: -; v_call: TRBV7-9; cdr3_nt: TGTGCCGGCCGGAGGGGGAACACTGAAGCTTTCTTT; cdr3_aa: CAGRRGNTEAFF
clone_size: many; j_call: TRBJ1-4; d_call: -; v_call: TRBV20-1; cdr3_nt: TGCAGTGCTCCCAACAGACGGGGAGACGAAAAACTGTTTTTT; cdr3_aa: CSAPNRRGDEKLFF
clone_size: many; j_call: TRBJ2-7; d_call: -; v_call: TRBV7-9; cdr3_nt: TGTGCCAGTTCCTTCGGGGACTACGAGCAGTACTTC; cdr3_aa: CASSFGDYEQYF
clone_size: few; j_call: TRBJ1-3; d_call: -; v_call: TRBV11-2; cdr3_nt: TGTGCCAGCAGCTCCCCGGGAAACACCATATATTTT; cdr3_aa: CASSSPGNTIYF
clone_size: many; j_call: TRBJ2-3; d_call: -; v_call: TRBV30; cdr3_nt: TGTGCCTGGAGCTGGGCGGGCGGTGGCACAGATACGCAGTATTTT; cdr3_aa: CAWSWAGGGTDTQYF
clone_size: many; j_call: TRBJ2-7; d_call: -; v_call: TRBV20-1; cdr3_nt: TGCAGTGCTAGCGTCCTGGTCTCGCGCTACGAGCAGTACTTC; cdr3_aa: CSASVLVSRYEQYF
clone_size: many; j_call: TRBJ1-2; d_call: TRBD1; v_call: TRBV11-2; cdr3_nt: TGTGCCAGCAGCCCGGGGACAGGGGGCGTCGATGGCTACACCTTC; cdr3_aa: CASSPGTGGVDGYTF